One sample yielded the 31 T cell receptor beta chains listed below, sequenced in a study of OX40 agonist ivuxolimab in advanced cancers. TCRdb's table, derived via immunoSEQ multiplex PCR, lists solely in-frame clones and lacks some. The table includes some 50,000 clones, around 81% detected once. The material was CD4+ or CD8+ T cells sorted from blood, obtained in a trial of the OX40 agonist ivuxolimab. The source of these receptors is an adult with an advanced solid tumor such as melanoma, head and neck, liver or kidney cancer.

Remarks on this clone: Other DNA sequences in this sample translate to the same CDR3. V usage is TRBV7-9 and J usage is TRBJ1-1, with D perhaps TRBD1 (5 bases). Germline CDR1 is SEHNR and CDR2 is FQNEAQ (reference sequence). The CDR3 extends over 15 amino acids. Trimming stripped 9 bases from V and 8 bases from J, with 25 bases between. The CDR3 sequence: CASSGPWGLGMEAFF. The CDR3 DNA is TGTGCCAGTAGCGGTCCTTGGGGCTTGGGGATGGAAGCTTTCTTT. Full variable domain (outside the CDR3, taken from reference TRBV7-9 and TRBJ1-1): DTGVSQNPRHKITKRGQNVTFRCDPISEHNRLYWYRQTLGQGPEFLTYFQNEAQLEKSRLLSDRFSAERPKGSFSTLEIQRTEQGDSAMYLCASSGPWGLGMEAFFGQGTRLTVV.

This sequence joins TRBV5-1 and TRBJ2-5; TRBD2 is a possible D gene (6 bases). V was cut by 5 bases and J by 4 bases, with 24 bases left in between. Germline lookup yields CDR1 SGHRS and CDR2 YFSETQ. The CDR3 length is 17 residues. Here the CDR3 DNA reads TGCGCCAGCAGACAGTTCGAGGGGACTGGTCCTGGAGAGACCCAGTACTTC. Translating it yields CASRQFEGTGPGETQYF.

The rearrangement links TRBV5-1 to TRBJ1-2; 10 nucleotides agree with TRBD1. CDR3 size: 15 residues. Looked up from germline, CDR1 is SGHRS and CDR2 is YFSETQ. With 2 bases clipped from V and 4 bases from J, the junction kept 5 bases outside the gene matches. The CDR3 sequence: CASSLGTGATYGYTF. The CDR3 bases are TGCGCCAGCAGCTTAGGGACAGGGGCGACCTATGGCTACACCTTC.

The rearrangement links TRBV14 to TRBJ1-2; D might be TRBD1 (5 bases). Germline values: CDR1 SGHDN, CDR2 FVKESK. V dropped 2 bases and J dropped 4 bases, with 11 bases sitting between them. The CDR3 length is 14 residues. The DNA of the CDR3 is TGTGCCAGCAGCCAAACCCAGGGTCCCTATGGCTACACCTTC. It specifies CASSQTQGPYGYTF.

The chain couples TRBV7-6 to TRBJ2-3, with D possibly being TRBD2 (6 bases). The CDR3 covers 15 residues. V shed 10 bases and J shed 2 bases, with 19 bases lying between them. CDR1 is SGHVS and CDR2 is FNYEAQ in the germline V gene. CDR3 residues: CATDKLASNTDTQYF. Here the CDR3 DNA reads TGTGCCACCGATAAACTAGCATCGAACACAGATACGCAGTATTTT.

The CDR3 DNA follows: TGTGCCAGCAGCGTAGGGGGCTATCCAGGGCCCCAGCATTTT. The encoded protein is CASSVGGYPGPQHF. The chain couples TRBV9 to TRBJ1-5; tentative D call: TRBD1 (5 bases). The CDR3 loop spans 14 amino acids. Germline CDR1 is SGDLS and CDR2 is YYNGEE. V dropped 0 bases and J dropped 9 bases, with 13 bases sitting between them.

This chain links TRBV15 with TRBJ2-1; TRBD2 might be the D (6 bases). CDR3 length: 15 residues. V shed 5 bases and J shed 7 bases, with 18 bases lying between them. Germline V gene lookup returns CDR1 LNHNV and CDR2 YYDKDF (reference sequence). CDR3 in DNA: TGTGCCACCAGCCCCGAGATGCTAGCGTGGAATGAGCAGTTCTTC. Translation: CATSPEMLAWNEQFF. Full variable domain (outside the CDR3, taken from reference TRBV15 and TRBJ2-1): DAMVIQNPRYQVTQFGKPVTLSCSQTLNHNVMYWYQQKSSQAPKLLFHYYDKDFNNEADTPDNFQSRRPNTSFCFLDIRSPGLGDTAMYLCATSPEMLAWNEQFFGPGTRLTVL.

This clone was seen more than once but under ten times. The chain is built from TRBV4-1 and TRBJ2-7; D gene ambiguous. The V gene lost 0 bases and the J gene lost 0 bases, with 3 bases spanning the gap. The CDR3 length is 13 residues. CDR1 and CDR2 from the germline V gene are MGHRA and YSYEKL. The CDR3 nucleotides are TGCGCCAGCAGCCAAGATAACTCCTACGAGCAGTACGTC. Translating it yields CASSQDNSYEQYV.

The chain couples TRBV6-5 to TRBJ1-3; the D is unclear. The V end was cut by 0 bases, the J end by 4 bases, with 10 bases between. The germline V gene has CDR1 MNHEY and CDR2 SVGAGI. The CDR3 loop spans 15 amino acids. The CDR3 coding sequence is TGTGCCAGCAGTTACTCTCCCAGCGGAGGAAACACCATATATTTT. Translated: CASSYSPSGGNTIYF.

The CDR3 DNA reads TGTGCCAGCAGTACTCGGGTAGCGGGTGCCTTCAATGAGCAGTTCTTC. It translates to CASSTRVAGAFNEQFF. The chain is built from TRBV28 and TRBJ2-1; 7 bases fit TRBD2. J was trimmed by 6 bases and V by 5 bases; bases with no gene match: 13. The germline gives CDR1 MDHEN, CDR2 SYDVKM. The length of the CDR3 is 16 residues.

The V and J genes are TRBV6-5 and TRBJ2-2; no clear D gene. From germline, CDR1 is MNHEY and CDR2 SVGAGI. CDR3 length: 12 amino acids. Trimming cost V 6 bases and J 6 bases, with 8 bases left between them. The CDR3 protein is CASSGFAGELFF. The CDR3 nucleotides are TGTGCCAGCAGCGGATTCGCCGGGGAGCTGTTTTTT.

V usage is TRBV6-1 and J usage is TRBJ2-5; D may be TRBD1 (6 bases). The ends were cut back, 0 bases at V and 2 bases at J, with 13 bases in the middle. CDR3 size: 16 residues. From germline, CDR1 is MNHNS and CDR2 SASEGT. The CDR3 sequence is CASSEAGLGAQETQYF. CDR3 nucleotides: TGTGCCAGCAGTGAAGCAGGGCTGGGGGCTCAAGAGACCCAGTACTTC.

The chain is built from TRBV6-5 and TRBJ1-2, with 9 bases fitting TRBD1. V was clipped by 0 bases and J by 4 bases; unmatched bases: 6. Germline-derived CDR1 and CDR2 are MNHEY and SVGAGI. This CDR3 contains 16 residues. CDR3 protein: CASSYSGTGSGYGYTF. The CDR3 coding sequence is TGTGCCAGCAGTTACTCAGGGACAGGGTCGGGCTATGGCTACACCTTC.

The chain links TRBV18 to TRBJ2-7, with D tentatively TRBD1 (6 bases). CDR1 and CDR2 from the germline V gene are KGHSH and LQKENI. Trimming cost V 3 bases and J 4 bases, with 13 bases left between them. This CDR3 is built from 14 residues. This CDR3 is CASSPSDSTYEQYV. In nucleotides, the CDR3 is TGTGCCAGCTCACCCTCGGACAGTACATACGAGCAGTACGTC.

The V gene is TRBV15, the J gene TRBJ2-1; a possible D gene is TRBD1 (5 bases). V was cut by 1 base and J by 8 bases, with 21 bases left in between. Germline CDR1 is LNHNV and CDR2 is YYDKDF (reference sequence). This CDR3 contains 17 residues. The CDR3 nucleotides are TGTGCCACCAGCAGAGGGGGCGTTTTCAGTCTGGCTGATGAGCAGTTCTTC. It codes for CATSRGGVFSLADEQFF.

The rearrangement links TRBV5-6 to TRBJ2-7; 7 positions agree with TRBD1. The CDR3 loop spans 14 amino acids. Trimming at V came to 2 bases and at J to 4 bases, leaving 6 bases not matched to a gene. Looked up from germline, CDR1 is SGHDT and CDR2 is YYEEEE. The CDR3 DNA is TGTGCCAGCAGCTTAGAGGGGGCGTTTTACGAGCAGTACGTC. Translated: CASSLEGAFYEQYV.

Here the CDR3 DNA reads TGTGCCAGCAGTTACTCGTCCAATCAGCCCCAGCATTTT. Its protein product is CASSYSSNQPQHF. The V gene is TRBV6-5, the J gene TRBJ1-5; no clear D. Germline-derived CDR1 and CDR2 are MNHEY and SVGAGI. V was clipped by 0 bases and J by 3 bases, with 3 bases between them. The CDR3 totals 13 residues.

In its sample, this clone was seen a few times. The J gene is TRBJ1-5, the V gene TRBV19, with a tentative D call TRBD1 (5 bases). The CDR3 runs 15 residues. Looked up from germline, CDR1 is LNHDA and CDR2 is SQIVND (reference sequence). With 1 base removed from V and 2 bases from J, the gap between germline ends came to 9 bases. Here the CDR3 reads CASSIGGYGNQPQHF. The CDR3, as DNA: TGTGCCAGTAGTATAGGGGGGTATGGCAATCAGCCCCAGCATTTT. Combining the CDR3 with reference TRBV19 and TRBJ1-5 gives the whole variable domain DGGITQSPKYLFRKEGQNVTLSCEQNLNHDAMYWYRQDPGQGLRLIYYSQIVNDFQKGDIAEGYSVSREKKESFPLTVTSAQKNPTAFYLCASSIGGYGNQPQHFGDGTRLSIL.

The CDR3 is CASSPRLPSGANVLTF. In DNA form, the CDR3 reads TGTGCCAGCTCACCACGACTCCCCTCTGGGGCCAACGTCCTGACTTTC. The V gene is TRBV18, the J gene TRBJ2-6; unclear D gene. Germline values: CDR1 KGHSH, CDR2 LQKENI. V was clipped by 1 base and J by 0 bases, with 7 bases between them. There are 16 residues in the CDR3.

This clone was seen only a few times. This sequence joins TRBV27 and TRBJ2-6; unclear D gene. V lost 3 bases and J 3 bases, leaving 6 bases between the germline ends. The CDR3 is 14 residues long. The V gene's germline CDR1 is MNHEY and CDR2 SMNVEV (reference sequence). CDR3 amino acids: CASSFFFGANVLTF. CDR3 DNA: TGTGCCAGCAGTTTTTTCTTTGGGGCCAACGTCCTGACTTTC.

The chain joins TRBV13 to TRBJ1-4; the D gene is possibly TRBD1 (5 bases). The CDR3 is 16 residues long. CDR1 and CDR2 from the germline V gene are PRHDT and FYEKMQ (reference sequence). V was pared by 2 bases and J by 2 bases, with 12 bases between. The CDR3 protein is CASSLFGARTNEKLFF. CDR3 bases: TGTGCCAGCAGCTTATTCGGGGCGAGGACTAATGAAAAACTGTTTTTT.

Here the CDR3 reads CASSYSGTGGIEAFF. CDR3 DNA sequence: TGTGCCAGCAGTTACTCTGGGACAGGGGGAATTGAAGCTTTCTTT. This chain links TRBV6-6 with TRBJ1-1, with 11 bases fitting TRBD1. V shed 0 bases, J shed 7 bases, and the junction held 4 bases outside the gene matches. The CDR3 runs 15 residues. Germline loops: CDR1 MNHNY, CDR2 SVGAGI (reference sequence).

The chain recombines TRBV7-9 with TRBJ1-4; D uncertain. CDR3 length: 14 residues. In germline, CDR1 is SEHNR, CDR2 FQNEAQ (reference sequence). V was trimmed by 5 bases and J by 7 bases, leaving 14 bases between them. CDR3 sequence: CASSTVTGFEKLFF. The CDR3 DNA is TGTGCCAGCAGCACCGTAACGGGTTTTGAAAAACTGTTTTTT. Full variable domain (missing parts from reference TRBV7-9 and TRBJ1-4): DTGVSQNPRHKITKRGQNVTFRCDPISEHNRLYWYRQTLGQGPEFLTYFQNEAQLEKSRLLSDRFSAERPKGSFSTLEIQRTEQGDSAMYLCASSTVTGFEKLFFGSGTQLSVL.

This clone has just one count. This chain links TRBV6-1 with TRBJ2-5, with D possibly being TRBD1 (7 bases). Trimming removed 5 bases at V and 7 bases at J, with 14 bases between. The CDR3 loop spans 13 amino acids. Germline V lookup: CDR1 MNHNS, CDR2 SASEGT. The DNA of the CDR3 is TGTGCCAGCAGTCAGGGGGGCTTTGGGACCCAGTACTTC. Encoded protein: CASSQGGFGTQYF.

This chain connects TRBV4-3 to TRBJ2-7; perhaps TRBD2 as D (5 bases). The V and J ends lost 0 bases and 7 bases respectively, with 19 bases between them. This CDR3 has 16 residues. Germline V gene data show CDR1 as LGHNA and CDR2 as YSLEER. The CDR3 nucleotides read TGCGCCAGCAGCCAAGATTGGGGAGAGGGAGCCAATGAGCAGTACTTC. Translation: CASSQDWGEGANEQYF.

The CDR3 region has the DNA TGCGCCAGCAGCTTGTTACCGGGAGGGCCGTACGAGCAGTACTTC. Translated, it gives CASSLLPGGPYEQYF. The V call is TRBV5-1, the J call TRBJ2-7, with 8 bases matching TRBD2. With V trimmed by 1 base and J by 4 bases, 7 bases remained unmatched. CDR1 is SGHRS and CDR2 is YFSETQ in the germline V gene. The CDR3 consists of 15 residues.

The chain carries TRBV7-8 and TRBJ2-1, with no clear D. CDR1 and CDR2 (germline): SGHVS, FQNEAQ. This CDR3 has 15 residues. V lost 5 bases, J lost 3 bases, and 14 bases lay in between. The CDR3 protein is CASSVSKPHYNEQFF. CDR3 nucleotides: TGTGCCAGCAGCGTTAGTAAGCCCCACTACAATGAGCAGTTCTTC.

This clone appeared once. The rearrangement joins TRBV4-1 to TRBJ1-1; TRBD1 aligns across 8 bases. This CDR3 region has 15 residues. Germline V gene lookup returns CDR1 MGHRA and CDR2 YSYEKL. V shed 5 bases, J shed 4 bases, and the junction held 9 bases outside the gene matches. Here the CDR3 DNA reads TGCGCCAGCAGCAATAATCAGGGGGCCGGCACTGAAGCTTTCTTT. This translates into CASSNNQGAGTEAFF.

The chain recombines TRBV28 with TRBJ1-1; 8 bases agree with TRBD1. The CDR3 is 13 amino acids. Unmatched junction bases numbered 7, after V lost 6 bases and J lost 7 bases. Germline V lookup: CDR1 MDHEN, CDR2 SYDVKM. The CDR3 protein is CASREDRGIEAFF. CDR3 sequence (DNA): TGTGCCAGCAGGGAAGACAGGGGTATTGAAGCTTTCTTT.

This chain connects TRBV11-2 to TRBJ2-1, with D perhaps matching TRBD1 (6 bases). CDR1 is SGHAT and CDR2 is FQNNGV in the germline V gene. V was pared by 5 bases and J by 0 bases, with 11 bases between. The CDR3 runs to 15 residues. The DNA for the CDR3 is TGTGCCAGCAGCCACACAGGGAGCTCCTACAATGAGCAGTTCTTC. Amino acid sequence: CASSHTGSSYNEQFF.

Here the CDR3 reads CASSWAPNTGELFF. The CDR3 DNA follows: TGTGCCAGCAGTTGGGCACCGAACACCGGGGAGCTGTTTTTT. The chain has TRBV6-6 and TRBJ2-2; D is uncertain. V lost 4 bases, J lost 0 bases, and 6 bases lay in between. The CDR3 contains 14 residues. CDR1 is MNHNY, CDR2 SVGAGI, per germline (reference sequence).